This T cell receptor (beta chain) was recovered during a study of T-cell memory formation after mild COVID-19. Regarding the study as a whole: Clones that got smaller from day 15 to 85 had even CD4/CD8, while clones growing later tipped toward CD4+.

To note about this clonotype: The antigen is unknown.

Trimming removed 3 bases from V and 9 bases from J, with 15 bases in between. The CDR3 sequence is 14 residues long. The TCR alpha and TCR beta cDNA libraries, bearing sample barcodes and UMIs, were generated by 5'RACE using constant-segment primers. TCRdb used MiXCR to reprocess the 5' RACE reads, holding one entry per CDR3 protein. This sample has fewer than 650,000 distinct CDR3 sequences, with roughly a sixth found just once. What was sequenced was PBMCs or a T cell subset sorted from them (not recorded which). This sequence originates from an adult woman who had mild COVID-19 (a few samples of this study predate the infection). Cell type and time point are not known. The rearrangement joins TRBV12-3 or TRBV12-4 to TRBJ2-4; maybe TRBD2 (5 bases). This chain's CDR3 is CASSFPDPGSIQYF. CDR3 sequence (DNA): TGTGCCAGCAGTTTCCCGGACCCTGGGAGCATTCAGTACTTC.